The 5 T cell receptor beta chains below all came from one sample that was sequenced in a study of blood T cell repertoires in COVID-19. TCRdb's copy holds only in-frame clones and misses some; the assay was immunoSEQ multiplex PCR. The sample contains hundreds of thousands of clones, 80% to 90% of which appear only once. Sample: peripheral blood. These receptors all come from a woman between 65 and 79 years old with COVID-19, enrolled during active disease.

CDR3 amino acids: CASSMTGVKGGELFF. In DNA form, the CDR3 reads TGTGCCAGTAGTATGACAGGGGTGAAGGGCGGGGAGCTGTTTTTT. The rearrangement joins TRBV19 to TRBJ2-2, with 8 bases identical to TRBD1. The germline gives CDR1 LNHDA, CDR2 SQIVND (reference sequence). V was clipped by 3 bases and J by 7 bases; unmatched bases: 7. The CDR3 totals 15 residues.

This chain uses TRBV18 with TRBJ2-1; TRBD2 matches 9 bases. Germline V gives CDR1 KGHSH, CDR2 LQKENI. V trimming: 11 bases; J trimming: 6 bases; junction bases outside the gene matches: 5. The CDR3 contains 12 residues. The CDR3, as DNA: TGTGCCGGAGCGGGAGGAAGCAATGAGCAGTTCTTC. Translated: CAGAGGSNEQFF.

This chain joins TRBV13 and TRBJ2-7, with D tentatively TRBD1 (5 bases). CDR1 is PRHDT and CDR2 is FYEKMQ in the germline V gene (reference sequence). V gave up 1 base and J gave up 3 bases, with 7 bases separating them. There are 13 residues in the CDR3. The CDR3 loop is CASSLAGYYEQYF. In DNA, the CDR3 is TGTGCCAGCAGCTTAGCAGGGTACTACGAGCAGTACTTC.

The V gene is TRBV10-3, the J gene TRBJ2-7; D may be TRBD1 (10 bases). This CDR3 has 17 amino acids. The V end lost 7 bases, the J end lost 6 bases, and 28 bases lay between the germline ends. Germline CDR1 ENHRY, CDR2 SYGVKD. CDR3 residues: CAITSGVRDRGLFEQYF. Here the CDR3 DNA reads TGTGCCATCACTAGCGGGGTTCGGGACAGGGGTCTCTTCGAGCAGTACTTC.

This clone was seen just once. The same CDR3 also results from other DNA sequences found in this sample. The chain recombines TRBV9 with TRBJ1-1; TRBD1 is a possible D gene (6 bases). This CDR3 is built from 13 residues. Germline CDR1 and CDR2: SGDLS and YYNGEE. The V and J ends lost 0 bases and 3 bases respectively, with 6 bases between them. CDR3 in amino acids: CASSVAGDTEAFF. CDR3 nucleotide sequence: TGTGCCAGCAGCGTAGCAGGGGACACTGAAGCTTTCTTT. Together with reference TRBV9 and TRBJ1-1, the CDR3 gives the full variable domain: DSGVTQTPKHLITATGQRVTLRCSPRSGDLSVYWYQQSLDQGLQFLIQYYNGEERAKGNILERFSAQQFPDLHSELNLSSLELGDSALYFCASSVAGDTEAFFGQGTRLTVV.